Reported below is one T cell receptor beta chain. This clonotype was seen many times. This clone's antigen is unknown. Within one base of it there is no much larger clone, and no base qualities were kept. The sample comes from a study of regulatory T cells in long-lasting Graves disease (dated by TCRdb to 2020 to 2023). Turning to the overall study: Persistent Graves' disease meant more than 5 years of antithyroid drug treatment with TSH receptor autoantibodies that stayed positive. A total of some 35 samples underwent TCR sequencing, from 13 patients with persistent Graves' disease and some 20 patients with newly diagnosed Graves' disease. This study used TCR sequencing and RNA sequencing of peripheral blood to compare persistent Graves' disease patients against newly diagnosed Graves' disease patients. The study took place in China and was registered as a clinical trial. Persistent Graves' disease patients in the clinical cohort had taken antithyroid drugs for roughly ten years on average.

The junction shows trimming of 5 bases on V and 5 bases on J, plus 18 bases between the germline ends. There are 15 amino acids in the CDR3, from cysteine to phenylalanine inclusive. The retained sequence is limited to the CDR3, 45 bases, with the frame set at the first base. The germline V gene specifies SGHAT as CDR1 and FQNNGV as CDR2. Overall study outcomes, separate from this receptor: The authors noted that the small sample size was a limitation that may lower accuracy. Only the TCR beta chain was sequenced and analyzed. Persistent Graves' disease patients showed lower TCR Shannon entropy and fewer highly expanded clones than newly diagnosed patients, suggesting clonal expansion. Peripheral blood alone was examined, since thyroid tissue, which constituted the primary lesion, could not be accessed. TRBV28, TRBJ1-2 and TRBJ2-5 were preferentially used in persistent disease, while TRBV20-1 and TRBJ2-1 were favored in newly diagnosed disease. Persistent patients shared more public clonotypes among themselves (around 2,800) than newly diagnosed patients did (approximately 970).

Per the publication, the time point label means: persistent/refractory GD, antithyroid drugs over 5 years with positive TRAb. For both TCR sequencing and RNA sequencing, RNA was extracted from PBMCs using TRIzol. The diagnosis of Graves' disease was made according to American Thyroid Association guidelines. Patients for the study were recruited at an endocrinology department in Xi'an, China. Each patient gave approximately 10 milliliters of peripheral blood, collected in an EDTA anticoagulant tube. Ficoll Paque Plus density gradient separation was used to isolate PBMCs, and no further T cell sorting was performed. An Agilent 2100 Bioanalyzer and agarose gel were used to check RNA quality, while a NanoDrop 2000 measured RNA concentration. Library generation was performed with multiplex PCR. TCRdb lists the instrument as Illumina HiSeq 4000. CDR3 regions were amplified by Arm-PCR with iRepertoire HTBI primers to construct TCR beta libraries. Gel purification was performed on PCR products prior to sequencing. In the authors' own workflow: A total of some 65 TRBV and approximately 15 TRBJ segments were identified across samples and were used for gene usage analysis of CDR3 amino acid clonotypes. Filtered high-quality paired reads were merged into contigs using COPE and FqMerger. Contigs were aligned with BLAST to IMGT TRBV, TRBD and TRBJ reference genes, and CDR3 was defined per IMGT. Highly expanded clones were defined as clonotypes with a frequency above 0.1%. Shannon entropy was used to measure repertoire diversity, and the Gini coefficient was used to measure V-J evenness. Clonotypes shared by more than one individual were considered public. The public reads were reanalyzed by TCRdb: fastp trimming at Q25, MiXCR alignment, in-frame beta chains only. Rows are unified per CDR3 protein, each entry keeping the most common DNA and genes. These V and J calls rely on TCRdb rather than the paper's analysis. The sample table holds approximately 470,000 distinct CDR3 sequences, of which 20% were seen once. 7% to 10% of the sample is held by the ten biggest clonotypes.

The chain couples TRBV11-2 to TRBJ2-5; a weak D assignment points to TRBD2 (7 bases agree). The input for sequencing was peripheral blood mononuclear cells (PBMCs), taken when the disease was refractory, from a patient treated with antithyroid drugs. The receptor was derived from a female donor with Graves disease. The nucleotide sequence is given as TGTGCCAGCAGCCCTCGCGGGGGCTATATGGAGACCCAGTACTTC. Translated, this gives CASSPRGGYMETQYF.